This entry is about one T cell receptor beta chain. CDR1 and CDR2 (germline): MNHEY, SMNVEV (reference sequence). After removal of 3 bases from V and 8 bases from J, the junction contained 13 bases not matched to a gene. The length of the CDR3 is 17 residues. This entry belongs to a study of blood T cell repertoires in COVID-19. Across the whole study: Samples representing acute and convalescent COVID-19 were sourced from the United States, Italy and Spain. T cells, B-cell-depleted T cells, or PBMCs supplied cDNA or gDNA.

How the authors handled the data: Amplification from reference gene primers served as the basis for estimated nucleated cell counts. Libraries were prepared by immunoSEQ multiplex PCR; TCRdb keeps only in-frame clonotypes and omits some of them. D and trimming come from the DNA, and the V and J calls and clone size come from that table. This table has roughly 380,000 clones, approximately 77% appearing once. The specimen sequenced was peripheral blood. V gene TRBV27 combines with J gene TRBJ1-4; 9 nucleotides line up with TRBD1. The clonotype was recovered from a human donor with acute or convalescent COVID-19. The donor label of this sample is uncertain. The CDR3 DNA sequence: TGTGCCAGCAGTTTCCAACACGACAGGGGGATCGTAGAAAAACTGTTTTTT. Translation gives CASSFQHDRGIVEKLFF.